The TCR beta chain described here comes from a study of shared clonotypes between healthy human individuals. It was at deep level that the assay was run. Method: immunoSEQ multiplex PCR; TCRdb's copy keeps in-frame clones and lacks some. The sample lists hundreds of thousands of clones, just over 90% occurring once. The V gene lost 10 bases and the J gene lost 5 bases, with 12 bases spanning the gap. The germline CDR1 and CDR2 sequences are SEHNR and FQNEAQ (reference sequence). This CDR3 region has 12 residues. Terminally differentiated effector memory CD45RA+ cells were excluded from the naive CD8 cells, which were CD45RO-negative and positively selected for CCR7.

The chain has TRBV7-9 and TRBJ2-1; no clear D gene. This sequence was found in a man under 40 in good health. The specimen was naive CD8+ T cells sorted from blood. CDR3: CATLGRHNEQFF. The CDR3 DNA reads TGTGCCACCCTAGGCAGGCACAATGAGCAGTTCTTC.